The 23 T cell receptor beta chains listed next were all sequenced from one sample in a study of shared T cell receptors in the human thymus. The method was immunoSEQ multiplex PCR; TCRdb's version includes in-frame clones alone and lacks a portion of them. The profile shows 630,000 or so clones, 70% to 90% of them singletons. The same sample was also studied in work on human thymus T cells.

The sample taken for sequencing was thymocytes. These receptors originate from a boy younger than two with a congenital heart defect.

V gene TRBV4-2 combines with J gene TRBJ2-1, with D possibly being TRBD2 (5 bases). V was clipped by 2 bases and J by 0 bases, with 14 bases between them. The CDR3 covers 17 residues. Germline V lookup: CDR1 LGHNA, CDR2 YNFKEQ. In DNA form, the CDR3 reads TGTGCCAGCAGCCAATTCAATCCGGGGAGCTCCTACAATGAGCAGTTCTTC. Encoded protein: CASSQFNPGSSYNEQFF.

J is TRBJ1-1 and V is TRBV27; 8 positions match TRBD1. This CDR3 has 15 amino acids. V shed 5 bases, J shed 1 base, and the junction held 6 bases outside the gene matches. From germline, CDR1 is MNHEY and CDR2 SMNVEV (reference sequence). CDR3 DNA: TGTGCCAGCAGTCAGGGACAGGACCCGAACACTGAAGCTTTCTTT. Translation: CASSQGQDPNTEAFF.

The rearrangement joins TRBV7-2 to TRBJ2-7, with TRBD1 matching 8 bases. J gave up 3 bases and V 4 bases, and 8 bases lay outside the gene matches. Germline lookup yields CDR1 SGHTA and CDR2 FQGNSA. The CDR3 runs to 15 residues. The CDR3 loop reads CASSSVRTGRYEQYF. The CDR3 bases are TGTGCCAGCAGCTCAGTACGGACAGGGCGCTACGAGCAGTACTTC.

This clone appeared once. The chain couples TRBV15 to TRBJ1-5, with TRBD1 as a possible D gene (5 bases). The length of the CDR3 is 19 residues. The V end lost 0 bases, the J end lost 0 bases, and 18 bases lay between the germline ends. Germline assignment: CDR1 LNHNV and CDR2 YYDKDF (reference sequence). The CDR3 region is CATSREGGTETLSNQPQHF. CDR3 DNA sequence: TGTGCCACCAGCAGAGAGGGCGGGACGGAAACTCTTAGCAATCAGCCCCAGCATTTT.

The chain recombines TRBV29-1 with TRBJ1-1; possible D gene TRBD1, 5 bases. The germline V gene encodes CDR1 SQVTM and CDR2 ANQGSEA. This CDR3 is built from 12 residues. Trimming removed 7 bases at V and 6 bases at J, with 15 bases between. CDR3 coding DNA: TGCAGCGCGCGCAGGGAGGTCCCTGAAGCTTTCTTT. It codes for CSARREVPEAFF.

CDR3 sequence (DNA): TGCGCCAGCAGCGTATCGACTAGCGGGGGGCCACTTAGTCGGGTGATCCAGTACTTC. It translates to CASSVSTSGGPLSRVIQYF. The V and J genes are TRBV5-1 and TRBJ2-5; 13 nucleotides align to TRBD2. CDR1 is SGHRS, CDR2 YFSETQ, per germline. This CDR3 spans 19 amino acids. The V segment lost 4 bases and the J segment 10 bases; nucleotides outside the gene matches: 22.

This sequence joins TRBV6-5 and TRBJ2-7, with 9 bases matching TRBD2. This CDR3 contains 16 residues. V shed 0 bases and J 4 bases; nucleotides not matched to a gene: 7. Germline CDR1 and CDR2: MNHEY and SVGAGI. Here the CDR3 reads CASSYSIVTSGYEQYF. CDR3 in DNA: TGTGCCAGCAGTTACTCGATCGTTACTAGCGGGTACGAGCAGTACTTC.

The chain couples TRBV7-9 to TRBJ1-4; possible D gene TRBD1, 6 bases. The CDR3 is 16 residues long. Trimming removed 5 bases from V and 4 bases from J, with 17 bases in between. The germline CDR1 and CDR2 sequences are SEHNR and FQNEAQ (reference sequence). The chain's CDR3 is CASSPDRDNINEKLFF. The CDR3 DNA follows: TGTGCCAGCAGCCCAGACCGGGACAATATTAATGAAAAACTGTTTTTT.

The gene calls are TRBV6-1 and TRBJ2-7, with D unresolved. This CDR3 has 14 amino acids. With 5 bases removed from V and 3 bases from J, the gap between germline ends came to 14 bases. Looked up from germline, CDR1 is MNHNS and CDR2 is SASEGT. This CDR3 is CASSSNAGVYEQYF. The CDR3 coding sequence is TGTGCCAGCAGTTCGAATGCTGGAGTCTACGAGCAGTACTTC.

The V call is TRBV7-7, the J call TRBJ2-3, with D perhaps TRBD2 (5 bases). V was pared by 0 bases and J by 4 bases, with 8 bases between. Germline CDR1 is SSHAT and CDR2 is FNYEAQ (reference sequence). The CDR3 spans 14 residues. The CDR3 nucleotides read TGTGCCAGCAGCTTAGCGGGGAGATCAGATACGCAGTATTTT. As protein: CASSLAGRSDTQYF.

This rearrangement joins TRBV14 to TRBJ2-3; 14 bases are a match to TRBD2. J was trimmed by 2 bases and V by 4 bases; bases with no gene match: 8. Germline V gene sequence: CDR1 SGHDN, CDR2 FVKESK. The CDR3 has 18 amino acids. The CDR3 here is CASSPGTSGRSPTDTQYF. The CDR3 nucleotides are TGTGCCAGCAGCCCAGGGACTAGCGGGAGATCTCCCACAGATACGCAGTATTTT.

J is TRBJ1-5 and V is TRBV7-8, with D maybe TRBD1 (5 bases). V lost 4 bases and J lost 7, with 14 bases in between. The germline CDR1 and CDR2 sequences are SGHVS and FQNEAQ. The CDR3 covers 14 residues. Here the CDR3 DNA reads TGTGCCAGCAGCTCCCGCCTTGGGGGGCAGCCCCAGCATTTT. Protein: CASSSRLGGQPQHF.

This clone was detected only a few times. The CDR3 nucleotides read TGTGCCAGCAGTTACTCCAGCGGGACCTCAGGGGCTGAAGCTTTCTTT. It translates to CASSYSSGTSGAEAFF. The chain couples TRBV6-5 to TRBJ1-1; maybe TRBD1 (6 bases). This CDR3 region has 16 residues. Trimming removed 0 bases from V and 6 bases from J, with 17 bases in between. Germline assignment: CDR1 MNHEY and CDR2 SVGAGI.

The CDR3 loop is CASSSRGGVYEQYF. DNA for the CDR3: TGTGCCAGCAGCTCGAGGGGCGGGGTCTACGAGCAGTACTTC. V and J are TRBV7-6 and TRBJ2-7, with D maybe TRBD2 (6 bases). Germline-derived CDR1 and CDR2 are SGHVS and FNYEAQ. V lost 4 bases and J 3 bases, leaving 13 bases between the germline ends. The CDR3 runs 14 residues.

This rearrangement joins TRBV10-2 to TRBJ1-5; 7 nucleotides match TRBD1. The CDR3 extends over 14 amino acids. V was clipped by 3 bases and J by 2 bases; unmatched bases: 1. The germline gives CDR1 WSHSY, CDR2 SAAADI. The CDR3 loop is CASSDGQGNQPQHF. For the CDR3, the DNA is TGCGCCAGCAGTGATGGACAGGGCAATCAGCCCCAGCATTTT.

The chain employs TRBV27 and TRBJ2-3; 11 bases fit TRBD2. Germline CDR1 MNHEY, CDR2 SMNVEV (reference sequence). This CDR3 has 15 residues. V lost 11 bases, J lost 0 bases, and 7 bases stayed unmatched. CDR3 sequence (DNA): TGTGCCTCTCGGGCTAGCGGGAGGAGCACAGATACGCAGTATTTT. It is translated as CASRASGRSTDTQYF.

The gene calls are TRBV4-2 and TRBJ1-1, with D tentatively TRBD1 (6 bases). V was cut by 1 base and J by 2 bases, with 8 bases left in between. Germline values: CDR1 LGHNA, CDR2 YNFKEQ. There are 14 residues in the CDR3. CDR3 nucleotides: TGTGCCAGCAGCCAAGGAGGGGGAAACACTGAAGCTTTCTTT. As protein: CASSQGGGNTEAFF.

The CDR3, as DNA: TGTGCCAGCAGCACAACAGGGGGCTTGCTGTTTTTT. This gives the protein CASSTTGGLLFF. The chain couples TRBV6-6 to TRBJ1-4; 9 nucleotides match TRBD1. Germline-derived CDR1 and CDR2 are MNHNY and SVGAGI (reference sequence). V lost 6 bases, J lost 14 bases, and 7 bases stayed unmatched. The CDR3 runs 12 residues.

This chain joins TRBV18 and TRBJ2-1, with 11 bases fitting TRBD2. The length of the CDR3 is 16 residues. The trim removed 2 bases at V and 7 bases at J, leaving 7 bases unmatched. The germline CDR1 and CDR2 sequences are KGHSH and LQKENI. CDR3 sequence reads: CASSPSRLAGGNEQFF. The CDR3 region has the DNA TGTGCCAGCTCACCAAGCCGGCTAGCGGGGGGAAATGAGCAGTTCTTC.

The genes are TRBV2 and TRBJ2-5; no reliable D call. The CDR3 loop spans 12 amino acids. The germline gives CDR1 SNHLY, CDR2 FYNNEI. The ends were cut back, 4 bases at V and 5 bases at J, with 8 bases in the middle. The chain's CDR3 is CASSGAMETQYF. The CDR3 DNA reads as TGTGCCAGCAGTGGGGCGATGGAGACCCAGTACTTC.

This clone has just a few counts. The chain links TRBV19 to TRBJ2-7; TRBD2 matches 7 bases. Trimming cost V 3 bases and J 6 bases; bases outside gene matches: 5. The CDR3 is 13 amino acids. Germline-derived CDR1 and CDR2 are LNHDA and SQIVND (reference sequence). The CDR3 DNA reads as TGTGCCAGTAGTATCAGCGGGGCCGGCGAGCAGTACTTC. Its translation: CASSISGAGEQYF.

The V gene is TRBV28, the J gene TRBJ1-2; D is undetermined. Germline V gene sequence: CDR1 MDHEN, CDR2 SYDVKM. Deletions cut 2 bases from V and 8 bases from J, with 9 bases between. The CDR3 contains 12 residues. CDR3 residues: CASSLRARGYTF. Written as DNA, the CDR3 is TGTGCCAGCAGTTTACGAGCGCGGGGCTACACCTTC.

This sequence joins TRBV27 and TRBJ1-4; 7 positions agree with TRBD1. Germline loops: CDR1 MNHEY, CDR2 SMNVEV (reference sequence). The CDR3 covers 16 residues. The junction had 7 bases not matched to a gene; V was cut back by 5 bases and J by 1 base. The CDR3 reads CASSQDRAVTNEKLFF. The CDR3 DNA reads as TGTGCCAGCAGTCAAGACAGGGCGGTAACTAATGAAAAACTGTTTTTT.